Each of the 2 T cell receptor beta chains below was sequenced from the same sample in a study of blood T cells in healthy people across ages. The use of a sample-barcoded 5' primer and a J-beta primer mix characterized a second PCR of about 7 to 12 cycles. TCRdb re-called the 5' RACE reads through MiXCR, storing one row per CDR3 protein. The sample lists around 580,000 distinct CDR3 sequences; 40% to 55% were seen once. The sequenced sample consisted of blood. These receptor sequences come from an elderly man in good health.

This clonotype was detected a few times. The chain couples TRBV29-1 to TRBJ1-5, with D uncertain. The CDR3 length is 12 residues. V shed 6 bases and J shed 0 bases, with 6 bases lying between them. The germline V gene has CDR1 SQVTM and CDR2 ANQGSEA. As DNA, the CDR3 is TGCAGCGTCGCCGATAGCAATCAGCCCCAGCATTTT. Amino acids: CSVADSNQPQHF.

Here the CDR3 DNA reads TGTGCCAGCAGCCGCGGGGGAAACACCATATATTTT. Translation: CASSRGGNTIYF. V is TRBV3-1 and J is TRBJ1-3; D remains ambiguous. V lost 4 bases, J lost 4 bases, and 5 bases lay in between. The CDR3 totals 12 residues. Germline V lookup: CDR1 LGHDT, CDR2 YNNKEL (reference sequence).